Below are 30 T cell receptor beta chains sequenced from a single sample in a study of blood T cell repertoires in COVID-19. Profiled with immunoSEQ multiplex PCR; TCRdb holds only in-frame clones, not every one. The sample lists roughly 100,000 clones, 84% seen once, with 13% in the top ten. Sequenced input: peripheral blood. The origin of the receptors is a human donor in a cohort sampled during active or convalescent COVID-19.

J is TRBJ2-5 and V is TRBV7-8; 11 bases align to TRBD1. Germline assignment: CDR1 SGHVS and CDR2 FQNEAQ. There are 14 residues in the CDR3. J lost 4 bases, V lost 5 bases, and 3 bases had no gene match. For the CDR3, the DNA is TGTGCCAGCAGCCCGGGGACAGGGGGAGAGACCCAGTACTTC. Translation: CASSPGTGGETQYF.

The chain links TRBV6-5 to TRBJ1-4, with TRBD1 as a possible D gene (5 bases). The CDR3 consists of 14 residues. Per germline, CDR1 MNHEY and CDR2 SVGAGI. V gave up 8 bases and J gave up 7 bases, with 17 bases separating them. CDR3 DNA: TGTGCCAGCGCTCAGGACCCCCAGGGTGAAAAACTGTTTTTT. Translating it yields CASAQDPQGEKLFF.

The rearrangement links TRBV19 to TRBJ1-2; 7 positions agree with TRBD1. The CDR3 extends over 14 amino acids. Trimming took 6 bases from V and 7 from J; bases not matched to a gene: 11. The germline CDR1 and CDR2 sequences are LNHDA and SQIVND (reference sequence). The CDR3 DNA follows: TGTGCCAGTAGCCAGAGACAGGGTCTAGCTGGCTACACCTTC. Its translation is CASSQRQGLAGYTF. The complete variable domain, with remaining parts taken from reference TRBV19 and TRBJ1-2, reads DGGITQSPKYLFRKEGQNVTLSCEQNLNHDAMYWYRQDPGQGLRLIYYSQIVNDFQKGDIAEGYSVSREKKESFPLTVTSAQKNPTAFYLCASSQRQGLAGYTFGSGTRLTVV.

The rearrangement joins TRBV4-2 to TRBJ1-2, with D perhaps matching TRBD1 (6 bases). CDR3 size: 13 residues. Germline loops: CDR1 LGHNA, CDR2 YNFKEQ. V lost 4 bases, J lost 4 bases, and 10 bases lay in between. The CDR3 reads CASSRGQLYGYTF. The CDR3 DNA reads as TGTGCCAGCAGCCGCGGACAGCTCTATGGCTACACCTTC.

The V gene is TRBV28, the J gene TRBJ1-5, with 7 bases matching TRBD1. Germline assignment: CDR1 MDHEN and CDR2 SYDVKM. J was trimmed by 9 bases and V by 7 bases; bases with no gene match: 18. The CDR3 covers 16 residues. CDR3 loop: CASTSPGTAGGMPQHF. The CDR3 DNA sequence: TGTGCCAGCACATCGCCCGGGACAGCAGGAGGTATGCCCCAGCATTTT.

This rearrangement joins TRBV19 to TRBJ1-6; D possibly corresponds to TRBD1 (6 bases). The ends were cut back, 3 bases at V and 8 bases at J, with 14 bases in the middle. CDR3 length: 15 residues. In germline, CDR1 is LNHDA, CDR2 SQIVND (reference sequence). The chain's CDR3 is CASSIGTTGDSPLHF. The CDR3 DNA follows: TGTGCCAGTAGTATCGGGACAACCGGGGATTCACCCCTCCACTTT.

The V and J genes are TRBV7-9 and TRBJ1-4; D not resolved. The V end was cut by 1 base, the J end by 5 bases, with 5 bases between. Germline CDR1 is SEHNR and CDR2 is FQNEAQ (reference sequence). The CDR3 totals 13 residues. CDR3 in DNA: TGTGCCAGCAGCTTAGTCCTAAATGAAAAACTGTTTTTT. Its translation: CASSLVLNEKLFF. Drawing the rest from reference TRBV7-9 and TRBJ1-4, the complete variable domain is DTGVSQNPRHKITKRGQNVTFRCDPISEHNRLYWYRQTLGQGPEFLTYFQNEAQLEKSRLLSDRFSAERPKGSFSTLEIQRTEQGDSAMYLCASSLVLNEKLFFGSGTQLSVL.

V is TRBV9 and J is TRBJ2-3, with D possibly being TRBD2 (7 bases). Germline V lookup: CDR1 SGDLS, CDR2 YYNGEE. The germline V and J ends were trimmed by 0 bases and 6 bases, with 11 bases remaining between them. The CDR3 has 14 amino acids. CDR3 in DNA: TGTGCCAGCAGCGTAGTCGGGGGGCGGGATACGCAGTATTTT. This codes for CASSVVGGRDTQYF.

The chain uses TRBV7-2 and TRBJ2-7; 12 bases agree with TRBD2. This CDR3 has 14 amino acids. Germline CDR1 reads SGHTA; CDR2 reads FQGNSA. J gave up 9 bases and V 6 bases, and 9 bases lay outside the gene matches. CDR3 sequence: CASSQGLAGGRQYF. The CDR3 nucleotides are TGTGCCAGCAGTCAGGGTCTAGCGGGGGGGAGGCAGTACTTC.

This chain joins TRBV5-6 and TRBJ2-1; D may be TRBD2 (6 bases). Germline V lookup: CDR1 SGHDT, CDR2 YYEEEE. The V gene lost 5 bases and the J gene lost 6 bases, with 18 bases spanning the gap. The CDR3 runs to 15 residues. CDR3 loop: CASRSRGIPGNEQFF. The CDR3 DNA sequence: TGTGCCAGCAGATCTCGGGGGATCCCTGGCAATGAGCAGTTCTTC.

In nucleotides, the CDR3 is TGTGCCAGTAGTATGGGAGACAGGGCAAACACTGAAGCTTTCTTT. This encodes CASSMGDRANTEAFF. This chain uses TRBV19 with TRBJ1-1; 7 bases match TRBD1. The CDR3 runs 15 residues. V shed 3 bases and J 2 bases; nucleotides not matched to a gene: 6. In germline, CDR1 is LNHDA, CDR2 SQIVND (reference sequence).

The chain uses TRBV10-2 and TRBJ2-1; 9 bases align to TRBD2. This CDR3 has 16 residues. CDR1 is WSHSY and CDR2 is SAAADI in the germline V gene. The V and J ends lost 7 bases and 7 bases, in that order; junction bases with no gene match: 14. This CDR3 reads CASMLAGPPMGNEQFF. The DNA for the CDR3 is TGCGCCAGCATGCTAGCGGGACCTCCCATGGGAAATGAGCAGTTCTTC.

The V gene is TRBV7-2, the J gene TRBJ2-1; TRBD2 agrees at 9 bases. CDR1 and CDR2 (germline): SGHTA, FQGNSA. CDR3 length: 15 amino acids. V lost 1 base to trimming and J lost 7 bases; unmatched junction nucleotides: 5. CDR3 sequence (DNA): TGTGCCAGCAGCTTAGTTGGACTAGCGTTGAATGAGCAGTTCTTC. Translation: CASSLVGLALNEQFF. The complete variable domain, with remaining parts taken from reference TRBV7-2 and TRBJ2-1, reads GAGVSQSPSNKVTEKGKDVELRCDPISGHTALYWYRQSLGQGLEFLIYFQGNSAPDKSGLPSDRFSAERTGGSVSTLTIQRTQQEDSAVYLCASSLVGLALNEQFFGPGTRLTVL.

The chain uses TRBV5-5 and TRBJ1-4, with TRBD1 matching over 7 bases. CDR1 SGHKS and CDR2 YYEKEE come from the germline V gene (reference sequence). V lost 2 bases, J lost 7 bases, and 11 bases stayed unmatched. The length of the CDR3 is 16 residues. For the CDR3, the DNA is TGTGCCAGCAGCTTTACGAAGACAGGGACGGCTGAAAAACTGTTTTTT. Its translation is CASSFTKTGTAEKLFF.

The V call is TRBV28, the J call TRBJ1-2, with TRBD1 as a possible D gene (5 bases). The CDR3 consists of 14 residues. Trimming removed 3 bases at V and 2 bases at J, with 10 bases between. CDR1 is MDHEN, CDR2 SYDVKM, per germline. The CDR3 DNA sequence: TGTGCCAGCAGTTTGATGACAGAGAACTATGGCTACACCTTC. Protein sequence: CASSLMTENYGYTF.

This rearrangement joins TRBV24-1 to TRBJ1-3, with no clear D. V was cut by 2 bases and J by 5 bases, with 6 bases left in between. The germline CDR1 and CDR2 sequences are KGHDR and SFDVKD. The CDR3 has 13 residues. CDR3 region: CATSDSRRNTIYF. The CDR3 nucleotides read TGTGCCACCAGTGATTCGAGGCGAAACACCATATATTTT.

The chain is built from TRBV2 and TRBJ2-6, with 9 bases fitting TRBD1. Unmatched junction bases numbered 11, after V lost 1 base and J lost 4 bases. This CDR3 contains 19 residues. The germline gives CDR1 SNHLY, CDR2 FYNNEI. Written as DNA, the CDR3 is TGTGCCAGCAGTGAAGGGCCGGGACAGGGAACGCTAGGGGCCAACGTCCTGACTTTC. This encodes CASSEGPGQGTLGANVLTF.

The chain uses TRBV11-1 and TRBJ2-7, with 7 nucleotides matching TRBD1. With V trimmed by 2 bases and J by 5 bases, 6 bases remained unmatched. The CDR3 spans 14 residues. The germline CDR1 and CDR2 sequences are SGHAT and FQDESV (reference sequence). Here the CDR3 reads CASSLKTGNHEQYF. For the CDR3, the DNA is TGTGCCAGCAGCTTAAAGACAGGGAACCACGAGCAGTACTTC.

V gene TRBV28 combines with J gene TRBJ1-1; perhaps TRBD1 as D (6 bases). V was cut by 7 bases and J by 3 bases, with 15 bases left in between. CDR1 is MDHEN and CDR2 is SYDVKM in the germline V gene. The CDR3 runs to 14 residues. The CDR3: CASTKRGLYTEAFF. The CDR3 DNA reads TGTGCCAGCACCAAGAGGGGGTTGTACACTGAAGCTTTCTTT.

The rearrangement uses TRBV5-6 and TRBJ1-5; the match to TRBD1 covers 9 bases. The germline V gene has CDR1 SGHDT and CDR2 YYEEEE. This CDR3 region has 15 residues. V trimming: 4 bases; J trimming: 1 base; junction bases outside the gene matches: 3. The CDR3 spells CASSRGQGSNQPQHF. For the CDR3, the DNA is TGTGCCAGCAGCCGGGGACAGGGAAGCAATCAGCCCCAGCATTTT.

The chain is built from TRBV3-1 (or the pseudogene TRBV3-2) and TRBJ1-4; 8 bases are a match to TRBD1. The CDR3 sequence is 14 residues long. After removal of 5 bases from V and 4 bases from J, the junction contained 3 bases not matched to a gene. Germline CDR1 and CDR2: LGHDT and YNNKEL (reference sequence). CDR3 region: CASSLDRDNEKLFF. The DNA for the CDR3 is TGTGCCAGCAGCTTGGACAGGGATAATGAAAAACTGTTTTTT.

This rearrangement joins TRBV30 to TRBJ1-6, with D possibly TRBD1 on 6 matching bases. Germline CDR1 and CDR2: GTSNPN and SVGIG (reference sequence). Trimming removed 2 bases at V and 5 bases at J, with 10 bases between. The CDR3 is made up of 14 amino acids. The CDR3 region has the DNA TGTGCCTGGAGTCAAGGGGGAAATAATTCACCCCTCCACTTT. This sequence encodes CAWSQGGNNSPLHF.

The chain links TRBV28 to TRBJ1-2; TRBD1 is a possible D gene (6 bases). Germline V gene lookup returns CDR1 MDHEN and CDR2 SYDVKM. This CDR3 comprises 15 residues. Trimming left V 6 bases short and J 6 bases short, with 20 bases between. The CDR3 DNA follows: TGTGCCAGCAGCCCTCTTGGCCTGGGGGCGGATGGCTACACCTTC. Its protein product is CASSPLGLGADGYTF.

The rearrangement joins TRBV18 to TRBJ1-6; 11 nucleotides line up with TRBD1. V shed 6 bases and J 8 bases; nucleotides not matched to a gene: 9. Germline CDR1 KGHSH, CDR2 LQKENI. The CDR3 has 16 residues. CDR3 sequence (DNA): TGTGCCAGCTCCCCCCTCCCGGGACAGGGGGATTCACCCCTCCACTTT. Amino acids: CASSPLPGQGDSPLHF.

The CDR3 nucleotides read TGCAGTGCTAGTTTGGACGGACAGGGTTCCTCACCCCTCCACTTT. As protein: CSASLDGQGSSPLHF. The chain links TRBV20-1 to TRBJ1-6, with 8 bases lining up with TRBD1. CDR1 is DFQATT, CDR2 SNEGSKA, per germline (reference sequence). The CDR3 sequence is 15 residues long. V was pared by 3 bases and J by 10 bases, with 11 bases of the junction left unmatched.

The genes are TRBV14 and TRBJ1-4; 9 bases align to TRBD1. Germline lookup yields CDR1 SGHDN and CDR2 FVKESK. The V segment lost 4 bases and the J segment 0 bases; nucleotides outside the gene matches: 0. CDR3 size: 15 residues. CDR3 DNA: TGTGCCAGCAGCCGACAGGGGGCAACTAATGAAAAACTGTTTTTT. The encoded protein is CASSRQGATNEKLFF.

The chain carries TRBV2 and TRBJ2-3, with 10 bases that match TRBD2. CDR1 SNHLY and CDR2 FYNNEI come from the germline V gene. The ends lost 6 bases at V and 14 bases at J; junction bases unmatched: 20. The CDR3 spans 16 residues. The CDR3 coding sequence is TGTGCCAGCAGAAAAGGGGGGGGACTAGCGACCCCCAGGGCGTATTTT. Encoded protein: CASRKGGGLATPRAYF.

V and J are TRBV30 and TRBJ1-2, with 7 positions matching TRBD1. This CDR3 region has 11 residues. The trim removed 1 base at V and 7 bases at J, leaving 0 bases unmatched. From germline, CDR1 is GTSNPN and CDR2 SVGIG (reference sequence). CDR3 region: CAWSAGGGYTF. DNA of the CDR3: TGTGCCTGGAGTGCAGGGGGTGGCTACACCTTC.

In this sample, this clone turned up once. The chain links TRBV20-1 to TRBJ2-3; possible D gene TRBD2, 6 bases. The germline gives CDR1 DFQATT, CDR2 SNEGSKA (reference sequence). With 3 bases removed from V and 8 bases from J, the gap between germline ends came to 18 bases. The CDR3 totals 14 residues. In DNA form, the CDR3 reads TGCAGTGCTAGTCGGCGGGGCCACGAGCGTACGCAGTATTTT. This gives the protein CSASRRGHERTQYF.

The rearrangement joins TRBV7-2 to TRBJ1-1; D uncertain. Trimming took 3 bases from V and 7 from J, leaving 12 bases between them. CDR1 SGHTA and CDR2 FQGNSA come from the germline V gene. There are 13 residues in the CDR3. The CDR3 spells CASSFSPGNEAFF. CDR3 nucleotide sequence: TGTGCCAGCAGCTTTTCACCCGGGAATGAAGCTTTCTTT.